The following is a T cell receptor beta chain sequence with its context. Its antigen is as yet unknown. This sample is drawn from a study of shared clonotypes between healthy human individuals. Study as a whole: The study enrolled a couple of women and a few men aged 18 to 49.

Study-level findings and limits: Generation probability values for non-shared clonotypes were lower than those for clonotypes shared by all four donors.

Terminally differentiated effector memory CD45RA+ cells were excluded from the naive CD8 cells, which were CD45RO-negative and positively selected for CCR7. The method was immunoSEQ multiplex PCR; TCRdb's version includes in-frame clones alone and lacks a portion of them. This table holds 760,000 or so clones, just over 95% found once. Germline assignment: CDR1 SEHNR and CDR2 FQNEAQ (reference sequence). With V trimmed by 5 bases and J by 0 bases, 10 bases remained unmatched. The CDR3 spans 16 residues. The V call is TRBV7-9, the J call TRBJ2-7; TRBD2 agrees at 7 bases. The sequence was collected from a man aged 30-40 years in good health. Sequencing was carried out using naive CD8+ T cells sorted from blood. The CDR3 protein is CASSATTSASSYEQYF. CDR3 DNA sequence: TGTGCCAGCAGCGCAACAACTAGCGCGAGCTCCTACGAGCAGTACTTC.